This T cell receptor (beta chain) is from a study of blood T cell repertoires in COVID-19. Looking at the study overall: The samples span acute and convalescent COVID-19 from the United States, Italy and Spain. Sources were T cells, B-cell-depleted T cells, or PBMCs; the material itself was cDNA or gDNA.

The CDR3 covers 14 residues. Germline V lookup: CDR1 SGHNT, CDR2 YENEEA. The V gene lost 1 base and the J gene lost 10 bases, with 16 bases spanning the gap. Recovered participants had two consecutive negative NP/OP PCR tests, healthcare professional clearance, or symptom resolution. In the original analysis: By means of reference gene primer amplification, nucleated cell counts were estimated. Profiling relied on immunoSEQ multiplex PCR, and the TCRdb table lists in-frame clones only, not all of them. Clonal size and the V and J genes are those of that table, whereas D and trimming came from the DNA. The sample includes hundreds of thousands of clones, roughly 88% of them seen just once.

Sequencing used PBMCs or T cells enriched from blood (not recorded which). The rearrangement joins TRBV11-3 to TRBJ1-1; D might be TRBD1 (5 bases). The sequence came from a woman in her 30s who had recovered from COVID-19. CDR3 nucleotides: TGTGCCAGCAGCTTAGGCGGGGCTTCCTCCCGAGCTTTCTTT. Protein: CASSLGGASSRAFF.